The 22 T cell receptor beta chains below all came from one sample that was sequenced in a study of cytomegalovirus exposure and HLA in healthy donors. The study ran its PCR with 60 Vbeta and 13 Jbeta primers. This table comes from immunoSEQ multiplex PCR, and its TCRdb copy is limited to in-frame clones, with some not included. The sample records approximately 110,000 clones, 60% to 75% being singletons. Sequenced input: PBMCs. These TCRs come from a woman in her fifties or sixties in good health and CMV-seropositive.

The CDR3 DNA is TGTGCCAGCAGCTTGGCTGAGCGGCAAAATTCACCCCTCCACTTT. It is translated as CASSLAERQNSPLHF. The rearrangement uses TRBV5-6 and TRBJ1-6; the D is unclear. With 0 bases removed from V and 7 bases from J, the gap between germline ends came to 11 bases. In germline, CDR1 is SGHDT, CDR2 YYEEEE. CDR3 length: 15 residues.

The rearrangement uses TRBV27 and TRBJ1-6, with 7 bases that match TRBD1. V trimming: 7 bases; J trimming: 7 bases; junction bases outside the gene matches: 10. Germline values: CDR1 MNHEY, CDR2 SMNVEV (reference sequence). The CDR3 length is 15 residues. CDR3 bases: TGTGCCAGCACTTTTTCGGACAGGAAGAATTCACCCCTCCACTTT. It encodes CASTFSDRKNSPLHF.

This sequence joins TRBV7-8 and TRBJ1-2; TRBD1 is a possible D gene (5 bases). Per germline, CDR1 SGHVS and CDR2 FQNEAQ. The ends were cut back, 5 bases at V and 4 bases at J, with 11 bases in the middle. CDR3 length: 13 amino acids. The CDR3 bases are TGTGCCAGCAGCCCTGGGGCAGCCTATGGCTACACCTTC. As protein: CASSPGAAYGYTF.

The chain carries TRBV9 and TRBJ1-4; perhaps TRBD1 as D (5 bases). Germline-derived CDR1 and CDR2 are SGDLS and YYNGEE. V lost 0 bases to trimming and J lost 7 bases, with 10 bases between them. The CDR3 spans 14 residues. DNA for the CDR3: TGTGCCAGCAGCGTAGACGGGGGAAGTGAAAAACTGTTTTTT. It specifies CASSVDGGSEKLFF.

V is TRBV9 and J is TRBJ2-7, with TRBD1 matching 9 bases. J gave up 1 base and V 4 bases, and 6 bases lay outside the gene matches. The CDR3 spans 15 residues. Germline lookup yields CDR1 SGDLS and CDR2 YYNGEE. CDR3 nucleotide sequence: TGTGCCAGCAGCCTAGGACAGGGGAGGTCCTACGAGCAGTACTTC. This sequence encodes CASSLGQGRSYEQYF.

The CDR3 DNA sequence: TGTGCCAGCAGCTTATCCGGGACTAGCGGGGGGTCCCCCCTGTATTTT. Its protein product is CASSLSGTSGGSPLYF. The gene calls are TRBV7-8 and TRBJ2-3; 15 nucleotides line up with TRBD2. The V gene end was trimmed by 2 bases and the J gene end by 14 bases; junction bases not matched to a gene: 11. The CDR3 spans 16 residues. Germline CDR1 reads SGHVS; CDR2 reads FQNEAQ.

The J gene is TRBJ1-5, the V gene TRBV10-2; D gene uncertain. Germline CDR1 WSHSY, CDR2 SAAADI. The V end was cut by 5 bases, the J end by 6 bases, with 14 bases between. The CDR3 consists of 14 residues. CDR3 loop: CASSPNPSVQPQHF. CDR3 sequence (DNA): TGCGCCAGCAGTCCGAACCCGAGCGTTCAGCCCCAGCATTTT.

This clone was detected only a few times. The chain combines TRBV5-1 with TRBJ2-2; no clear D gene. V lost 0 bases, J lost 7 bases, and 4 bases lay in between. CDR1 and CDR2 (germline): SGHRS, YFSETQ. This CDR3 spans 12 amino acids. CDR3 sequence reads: CASSLARGELFF. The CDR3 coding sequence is TGCGCCAGCAGCTTGGCCCGCGGGGAGCTGTTTTTT.

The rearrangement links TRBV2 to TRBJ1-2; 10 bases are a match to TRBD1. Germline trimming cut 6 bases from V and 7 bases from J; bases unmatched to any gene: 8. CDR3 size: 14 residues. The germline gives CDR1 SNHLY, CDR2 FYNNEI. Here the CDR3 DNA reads TGTGCCAGCAGGCGACAGGGGGCCGAAGGTGGCTACACCTTC. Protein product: CASRRQGAEGGYTF.

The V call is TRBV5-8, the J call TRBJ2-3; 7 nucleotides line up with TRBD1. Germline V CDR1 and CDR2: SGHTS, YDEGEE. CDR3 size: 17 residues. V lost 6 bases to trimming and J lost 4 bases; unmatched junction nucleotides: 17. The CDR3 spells CASTQSLLQGSPDTQYF. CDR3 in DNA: TGTGCCAGCACCCAAAGCTTACTACAGGGGAGCCCAGATACGCAGTATTTT.

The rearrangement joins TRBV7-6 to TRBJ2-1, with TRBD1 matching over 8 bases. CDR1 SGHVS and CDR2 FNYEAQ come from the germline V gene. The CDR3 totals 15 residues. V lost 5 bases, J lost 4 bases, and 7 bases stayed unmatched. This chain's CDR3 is CASSRTGSRYNEQFF. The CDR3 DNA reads TGTGCCAGCAGCAGGACAGGGTCCCGTTACAATGAGCAGTTCTTC.

The CDR3 is CASSVSGGATDTQYF. Written as DNA, the CDR3 is TGTGCCAGCAGCGTTAGCGGGGGGGCCACAGATACGCAGTATTTT. The chain has TRBV9 and TRBJ2-3; 11 positions agree with TRBD2. The germline V gene encodes CDR1 SGDLS and CDR2 YYNGEE. With V trimmed by 2 bases and J by 2 bases, 1 base remained unmatched. The CDR3 spans 15 residues.

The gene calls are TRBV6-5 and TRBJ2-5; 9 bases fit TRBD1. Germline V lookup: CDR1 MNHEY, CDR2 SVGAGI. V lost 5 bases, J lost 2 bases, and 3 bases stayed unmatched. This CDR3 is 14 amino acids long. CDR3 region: CASSAGTGQETQYF. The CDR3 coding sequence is TGTGCCAGCAGTGCTGGGACAGGGCAAGAGACCCAGTACTTC.

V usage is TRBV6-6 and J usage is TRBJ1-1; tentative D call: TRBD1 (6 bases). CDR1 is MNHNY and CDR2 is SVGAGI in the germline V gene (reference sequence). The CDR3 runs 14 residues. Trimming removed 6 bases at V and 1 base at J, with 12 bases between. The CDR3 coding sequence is TGTGCCAGCAGCCAGACAGGAGGGAACACTGAAGCTTTCTTT. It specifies CASSQTGGNTEAFF.

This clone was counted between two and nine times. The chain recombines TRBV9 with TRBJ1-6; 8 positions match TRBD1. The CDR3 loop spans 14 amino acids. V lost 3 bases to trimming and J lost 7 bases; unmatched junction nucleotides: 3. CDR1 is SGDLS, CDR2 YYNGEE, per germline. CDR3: CASSAGQANSPLHF. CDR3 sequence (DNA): TGTGCCAGCAGCGCGGGACAGGCCAATTCACCCCTCCACTTT.

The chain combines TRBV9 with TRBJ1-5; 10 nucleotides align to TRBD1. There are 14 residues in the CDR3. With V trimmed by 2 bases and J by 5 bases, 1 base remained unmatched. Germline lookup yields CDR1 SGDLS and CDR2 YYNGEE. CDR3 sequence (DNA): TGTGCCAGCAGCGTTGGGACAGGGGATCAGCCCCAGCATTTT. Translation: CASSVGTGDQPQHF.

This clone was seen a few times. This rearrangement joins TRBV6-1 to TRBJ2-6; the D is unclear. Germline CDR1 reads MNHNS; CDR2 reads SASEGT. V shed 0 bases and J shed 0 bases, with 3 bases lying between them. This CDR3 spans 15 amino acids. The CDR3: CASSEAGSGANVLTF. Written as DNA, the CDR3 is TGTGCCAGCAGTGAAGCCGGCTCTGGGGCCAACGTCCTGACTTTC.

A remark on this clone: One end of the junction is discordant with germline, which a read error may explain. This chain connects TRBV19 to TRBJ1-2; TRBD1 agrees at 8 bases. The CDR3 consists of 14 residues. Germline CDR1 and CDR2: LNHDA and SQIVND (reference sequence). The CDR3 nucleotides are TGTGCAAGTAACGGACAGGGCTCTAACTATGGCTACACCTTC. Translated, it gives CASNGQGSNYGYTF. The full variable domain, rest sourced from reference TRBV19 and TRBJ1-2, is DGGITQSPKYLFRKEGQNVTLSCEQNLNHDAMYWYRQDPGQGLRLIYYSQIVNDFQKGDIAEGYSVSREKKESFPLTVTSAQKNPTAFYLCASNGQGSNYGYTFGSGTRLTVV.

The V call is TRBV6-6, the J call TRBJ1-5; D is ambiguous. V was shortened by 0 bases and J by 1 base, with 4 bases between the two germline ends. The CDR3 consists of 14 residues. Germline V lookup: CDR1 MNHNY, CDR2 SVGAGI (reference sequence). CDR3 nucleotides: TGTGCCAGCAGTTACTCGGAGAGCAATCAGCCCCAGCATTTT. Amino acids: CASSYSESNQPQHF.

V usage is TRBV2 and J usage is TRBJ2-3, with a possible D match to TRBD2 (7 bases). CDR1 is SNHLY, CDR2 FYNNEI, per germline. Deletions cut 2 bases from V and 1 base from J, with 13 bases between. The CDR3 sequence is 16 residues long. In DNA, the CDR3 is TGTGCCAGCAGTGAACTTAAGGGGGGGGGCACAGATACGCAGTATTTT. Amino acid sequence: CASSELKGGGTDTQYF.

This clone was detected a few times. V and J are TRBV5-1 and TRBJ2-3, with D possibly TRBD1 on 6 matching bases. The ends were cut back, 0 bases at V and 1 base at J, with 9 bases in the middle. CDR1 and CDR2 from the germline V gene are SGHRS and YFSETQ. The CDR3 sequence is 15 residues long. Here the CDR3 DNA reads TGCGCCAGCAGCTTGGCCCGACAGGGCACAGATACGCAGTATTTT. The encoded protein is CASSLARQGTDTQYF.

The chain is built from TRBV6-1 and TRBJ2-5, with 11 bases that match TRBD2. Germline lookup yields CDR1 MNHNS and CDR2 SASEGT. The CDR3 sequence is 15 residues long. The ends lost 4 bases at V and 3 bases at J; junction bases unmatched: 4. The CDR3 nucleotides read TGTGCCAGCAGTGGTACTAGCGGGGGTAAAGAGACCCAGTACTTC. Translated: CASSGTSGGKETQYF.